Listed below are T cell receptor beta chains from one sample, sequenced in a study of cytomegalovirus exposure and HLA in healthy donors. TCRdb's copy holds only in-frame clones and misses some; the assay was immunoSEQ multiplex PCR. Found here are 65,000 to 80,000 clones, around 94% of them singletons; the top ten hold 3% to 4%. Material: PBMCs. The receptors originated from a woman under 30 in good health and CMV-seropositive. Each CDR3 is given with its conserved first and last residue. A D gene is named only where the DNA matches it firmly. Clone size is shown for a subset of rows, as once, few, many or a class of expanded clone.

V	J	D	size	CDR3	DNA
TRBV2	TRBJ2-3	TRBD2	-	CAREPTSGRDTQYF	TGTGCCAGGGAGCCGACTAGCGGGAGAGATACGCAGTATTTT
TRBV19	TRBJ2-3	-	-	CASSISSQGWGADTQYF	TGTGCCAGTAGTATTTCATCCCAGGGATGGGGGGCAGATACGCAGTATTTT
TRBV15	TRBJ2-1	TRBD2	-	CATSRWTGLAGYNEQFF	TGTGCCACCAGCAGATGGACCGGACTAGCGGGGTACAATGAGCAGTTCTTC
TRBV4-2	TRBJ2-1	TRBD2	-	CASSHLKEGLAGDEQFF	TGTGCCAGCAGCCATCTTAAGGAGGGACTAGCGGGGGATGAGCAGTTCTTC
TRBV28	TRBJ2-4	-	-	CASSETPKNIQYF	TGTGCCAGCAGTGAGACACCGAAAAACATTCAGTACTTC
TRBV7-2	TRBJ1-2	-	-	CASSPRQVSPDGYTF	TGTGCCAGCAGCCCGCGACAGGTGTCTCCCGATGGCTACACCTTC
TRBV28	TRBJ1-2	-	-	CASERSGEGGYGYTF	TGTGCCAGCGAAAGGTCGGGTGAAGGTGGTTATGGCTACACCTTC
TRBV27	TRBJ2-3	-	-	CASSLSTGFTDTQYF	TGTGCCAGCAGTCTTTCTACAGGGTTTACAGATACGCAGTATTTT
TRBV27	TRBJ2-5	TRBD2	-	CASSLWASGGEETQYF	TGTGCCAGCAGTTTATGGGCTAGCGGGGGGGAAGAGACCCAGTACTTC
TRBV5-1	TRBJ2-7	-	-	CASSIGQGGPVEQYF	TGCGCCAGCAGCATTGGACAGGGAGGGCCGGTCGAGCAGTACTTC
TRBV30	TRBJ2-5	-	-	CAWSGLTGWETQYF	TGTGCCTGGAGTGGACTAACCGGTTGGGAGACCCAGTACTTC
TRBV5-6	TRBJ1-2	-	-	CASSPRGGATGYGYTF	TGTGCCAGCAGCCCCAGAGGTGGGGCGACGGGCTATGGCTACACCTTC
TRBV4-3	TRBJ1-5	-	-	CASSQGRKNQPQHF	TGCGCCAGCAGCCAGGGCAGGAAAAATCAGCCCCAGCATTTT
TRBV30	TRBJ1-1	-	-	CAWSPQGTEAFF	TGTGCCTGGAGTCCTCAGGGGACTGAAGCTTTCTTT
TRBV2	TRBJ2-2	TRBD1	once	CASKLGGPGELFF	TGTGCCAGCAAATTAGGGGGCCCGGGGGAGCTGTTTTTT
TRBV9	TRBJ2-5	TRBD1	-	CASSWTGSLETQYF	TGTGCCAGCAGCTGGACAGGATCGTTGGAGACCCAGTACTTC
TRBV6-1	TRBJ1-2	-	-	CASSEPWGRSYGYTF	TGTGCCAGCAGTGAACCATGGGGCAGGAGCTATGGCTACACCTTC
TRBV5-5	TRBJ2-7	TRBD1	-	CASTPLDRTYEQYF	TGTGCCAGCACCCCCTTGGACAGGACCTACGAGCAGTACTTC
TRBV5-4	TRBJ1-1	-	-	CASSPWTEGTEAFF	TGTGCCAGCAGCCCCTGGACAGAGGGCACTGAAGCTTTCTTT
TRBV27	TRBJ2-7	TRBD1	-	CASSSRPGQGGYEQYF	TGTGCCAGCAGTTCAAGACCGGGACAGGGTGGATACGAGCAGTACTTC
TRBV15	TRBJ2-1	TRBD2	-	CATSRDGGRVYNEQFF	TGTGCCACCAGCAGAGATGGCGGGAGGGTCTACAATGAGCAGTTCTTC
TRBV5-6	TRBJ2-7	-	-	CASSIGTLLEQYF	TGTGCCAGCAGCATTGGTACGCTCCTAGAGCAGTACTTC
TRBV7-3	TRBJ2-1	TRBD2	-	CASSYTIAGASNEQFF	TGTGCCAGCAGCTACACTATAGCGGGAGCCAGCAATGAGCAGTTCTTC
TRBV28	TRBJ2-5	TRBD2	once	CASRRGTSGQETQYF	TGTGCCAGTCGCCGCGGGACTAGCGGACAAGAGACCCAGTACTTC
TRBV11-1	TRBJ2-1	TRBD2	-	CASSLAVYGGSGYEQFF	TGTGCCAGCAGCTTAGCGGTGTATGGCGGGAGTGGCTATGAGCAGTTCTTC
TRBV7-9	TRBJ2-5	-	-	CASSPGSGLTEETQYF	TGTGCCAGCAGTCCAGGCTCGGGGTTGACGGAAGAGACCCAGTACTTC
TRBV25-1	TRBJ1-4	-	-	CASRHRVNEKLFF	TGTGCCAGCAGACACAGGGTAAATGAAAAACTGTTTTTT
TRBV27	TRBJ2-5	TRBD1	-	CASKGPGTGRETQYF	TGTGCCAGCAAAGGCCCCGGGACAGGGAGAGAGACCCAGTACTTC
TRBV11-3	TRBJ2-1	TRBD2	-	CASSLEHTTSGGAYNEQFF	TGTGCCAGCAGCTTAGAACATACTACAAGCGGGGGCGCTTACAATGAGCAGTTCTTC
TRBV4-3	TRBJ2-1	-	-	CASSQVWQGGYNEQFF	TGCGCCAGCAGCCAAGTATGGCAGGGGGGCTACAATGAGCAGTTCTTC
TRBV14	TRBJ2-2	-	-	CASSQLRGNTGELFF	TGTGCCAGCAGCCAATTGCGGGGGAACACCGGGGAGCTGTTTTTT
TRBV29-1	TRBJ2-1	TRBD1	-	CSVELPDRGTYNEQFF	TGCAGCGTTGAATTACCAGACAGGGGAACCTACAATGAGCAGTTCTTC
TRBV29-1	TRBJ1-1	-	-	CSATPTGRGTEAFF	TGCAGCGCAACTCCCACAGGTAGGGGAACTGAAGCTTTCTTT
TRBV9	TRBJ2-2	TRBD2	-	CASSDRLAGDTGELFF	TGTGCCAGCAGCGACAGACTAGCGGGAGATACCGGGGAGCTGTTTTTT
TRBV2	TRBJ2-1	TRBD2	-	CARESMGGGAEQFF	TGTGCCCGGGAGAGCATGGGGGGAGGGGCTGAGCAGTTCTTC
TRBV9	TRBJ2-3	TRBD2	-	CASSTRWEGSTDTQYF	TGTGCCAGCAGCACCCGATGGGAGGGGAGTACAGATACGCAGTATTTT
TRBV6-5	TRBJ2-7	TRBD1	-	CASTQGTGSEQYF	TGTGCCAGCACCCAGGGGACAGGGAGCGAGCAGTACTTC
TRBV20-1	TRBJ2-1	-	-	CSASQEDEQFF	TGCAGTGCTTCCCAAGAGGATGAGCAGTTCTTC
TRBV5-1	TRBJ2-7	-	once	CASSGTGIYEQYF	TGCGCCAGCAGCGGCACAGGGATCTACGAGCAGTACTTC
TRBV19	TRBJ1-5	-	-	CASSRRELNSNQPQHF	TGTGCCAGTAGTCGACGGGAGTTGAATAGCAATCAGCCCCAGCATTTT
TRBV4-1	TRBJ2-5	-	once	CASSQVLSGEETQYF	TGCGCCAGCAGCCAAGTATTGTCAGGGGAAGAGACCCAGTACTTC
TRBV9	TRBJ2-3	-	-	CASSGVETGASTDTQYF	TGTGCCAGCAGTGGGGTGGAGACAGGAGCTAGCACAGATACGCAGTATTTT
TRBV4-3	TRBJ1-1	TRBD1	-	CASSQGDRENTEAFF	TGCGCCAGCAGCCAAGGGGACAGGGAGAACACTGAAGCTTTCTTT
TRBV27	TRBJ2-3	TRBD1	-	CASVHRGYYPSTDTQYF	TGTGCCAGCGTGCACAGGGGGTACTACCCTAGCACAGATACGCAGTATTTT
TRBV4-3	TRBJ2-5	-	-	CASSQDTLGSETQYF	TGCGCCAGCAGCCAAGATACACTCGGGTCCGAGACCCAGTACTTC
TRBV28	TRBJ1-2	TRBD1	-	CASRLIRTGPAAGGYTF	TGTGCCAGCAGACTAATAAGGACAGGGCCCGCTGCGGGAGGCTACACCTTC
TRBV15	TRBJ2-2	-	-	CATSRSRNTGELFF	TGTGCCACCAGCAGATCCAGGAACACCGGGGAGCTGTTTTTT
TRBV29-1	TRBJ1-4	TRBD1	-	CSVEGAGEKLFF	TGCAGCGTGGAGGGGGCGGGGGAAAAACTGTTTTTT
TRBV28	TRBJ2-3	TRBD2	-	CASSFPTSGRLPSTDTQYF	TGTGCCAGCAGTTTCCCAACTAGCGGGAGGCTCCCTAGCACAGATACGCAGTATTTT
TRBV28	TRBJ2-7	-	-	CAAGQTLYNYEQYF	TGTGCCGCCGGACAGACCCTCTACAACTACGAGCAGTACTTC
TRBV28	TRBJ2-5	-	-	CASSLPPGETQYF	TGTGCCAGCAGTTTGCCACCAGGGGAGACCCAGTACTTC
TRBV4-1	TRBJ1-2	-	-	CASSQDQGSYGYTF	TGCGCCAGCAGCCAAGATCAGGGCAGCTATGGCTACACCTTC
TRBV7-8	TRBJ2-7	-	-	CASSLVRGAPYEQYF	TGTGCCAGCAGCTTAGTCCGGGGGGCACCTTACGAGCAGTACTTC
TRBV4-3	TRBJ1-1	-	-	CASSPGPGMNTEAFF	TGCGCCAGCAGCCCCGGCCCGGGAATGAACACTGAAGCTTTCTTT
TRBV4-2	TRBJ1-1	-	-	CASSQVLVGTEAFF	TGTGCCAGCAGCCAAGTGTTAGTCGGTACTGAAGCTTTCTTT
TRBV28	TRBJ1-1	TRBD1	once	CASSSFIKTGGTEAFF	TGTGCCAGCAGTTCATTCATAAAGACAGGGGGCACTGAAGCTTTCTTT
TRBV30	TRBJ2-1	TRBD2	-	CAWTSGSYNEQFF	TGTGCCTGGACTAGCGGGAGTTACAATGAGCAGTTCTTC
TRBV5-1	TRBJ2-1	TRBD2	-	CASSFIGMGTSGETYNEQFF	TGCGCCAGCAGCTTTATTGGAATGGGGACTAGCGGGGAGACTTACAATGAGCAGTTCTTC
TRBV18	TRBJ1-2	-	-	CASSPAGGAYGYTF	TGTGCCAGCTCACCGGCCGGTGGGGCCTATGGCTACACCTTC